A single sample is the source of the 26 T cell receptor beta chains below, sequenced in a study of cytomegalovirus exposure and HLA in healthy donors. Use of 60 Vbeta and 13 Jbeta primers characterized the PCR. Method: immunoSEQ multiplex PCR; TCRdb's copy keeps in-frame clones and lacks some. Of fewer than 200,000 clones in the sample, 80% were seen once. Material: PBMCs. These receptors originate from a man between 25 and 39 years old in good health and CMV-seronegative.

The chain combines TRBV7-6 with TRBJ2-7, with D perhaps matching TRBD2 (5 bases). Germline-derived CDR1 and CDR2 are SGHVS and FNYEAQ. The CDR3 runs 15 residues. V was clipped by 7 bases and J by 4 bases, with 20 bases between them. This CDR3 is CASTPTVRGIYEQYF. CDR3 DNA: TGTGCCAGCACCCCTACGGTCCGGGGTATTTACGAGCAGTACTTC.

A single count supports this clone. The chain is built from TRBV27 and TRBJ1-5; the D gene is possibly TRBD1 (6 bases). Germline CDR1 is MNHEY and CDR2 is SMNVEV (reference sequence). CDR3 length equals 15 residues. Deletions cut 6 bases from V and 5 bases from J, with 17 bases between. The CDR3 nucleotides are TGTGCCAGCAGAAGGGGGGGGCCGGGGGATCAGCCCCAGCATTTT. Its protein is CASRRGGPGDQPQHF.

The chain uses TRBV9 and TRBJ2-1; 9 bases align to TRBD1. CDR3 size: 15 residues. Germline CDR1 is SGDLS and CDR2 is YYNGEE. Trimming cost V 3 bases and J 4 bases; bases outside gene matches: 5. The CDR3 region has the DNA TGTGCCAGCAGCGCCGGGACAGGGTCGTACAATGAGCAGTTCTTC. This translates into CASSAGTGSYNEQFF.

CDR3 DNA sequence: TGTGCCAGTAGCCGGAGGAACCCCAGCAATCAGCCCCAGCATTTT. Translation: CASSRRNPSNQPQHF. The V call is TRBV19, the J call TRBJ1-5; D is unresolved. There are 15 residues in the CDR3. The V gene lost 6 bases and the J gene lost 1 base, with 13 bases spanning the gap. Germline V gene sequence: CDR1 LNHDA, CDR2 SQIVND (reference sequence).

The chain has TRBV2 and TRBJ1-4; the D gene is possibly TRBD1 (6 bases). The ends were cut back, 5 bases at V and 4 bases at J, with 11 bases in the middle. The CDR3 is 14 residues long. Germline V lookup: CDR1 SNHLY, CDR2 FYNNEI. The CDR3 region is CASSMDRYNEKLFF. CDR3 DNA: TGTGCCAGCAGTATGGACAGATATAATGAAAAACTGTTTTTT.

The chain joins TRBV7-4 to TRBJ2-7, with a weak D call TRBD1 (6 bases). The CDR3 extends over 16 amino acids. Germline CDR1 SGHVT, CDR2 SQSDAQ. Trimming stripped 7 bases from V and 2 bases from J, with 21 bases between. The CDR3 is CASTLPRQGSTYEQYF. CDR3 DNA sequence: TGTGCCAGCACCCTCCCCCGGCAGGGGAGTACCTACGAGCAGTACTTC.

On this clone: This specimen includes other DNA sequences encoding the same CDR3. V and J are TRBV28 and TRBJ2-2; tentatively, D is TRBD1 (5 bases). Per the germline V gene, CDR1 is MDHEN and CDR2 is SYDVKM. The V end was cut by 2 bases, the J end by 3 bases, with 10 bases between. This CDR3 comprises 15 residues. The CDR3 protein is CASSLGQGDTGELFF. CDR3 sequence (DNA): TGTGCCAGCAGTTTAGGGCAGGGCGACACCGGGGAGCTGTTTTTT.

This clone was counted between two and nine times. The chain has TRBV27 and TRBJ2-7, with 7 bases that match TRBD2. Trimming at V came to 4 bases and at J to 0 bases, leaving 9 bases not matched to a gene. The V gene's germline CDR1 is MNHEY and CDR2 SMNVEV (reference sequence). The CDR3 totals 16 residues. CDR3 sequence reads: CASSSSSGMSSYEQYF. Written as DNA, the CDR3 is TGTGCCAGCAGTTCATCGAGCGGGATGAGCTCCTACGAGCAGTACTTC.

The chain joins TRBV7-6 to TRBJ2-3; the match to TRBD2 covers 8 bases. The CDR3 consists of 16 residues. Germline V gene sequence: CDR1 SGHVS, CDR2 FNYEAQ. The trim removed 5 bases at V and 6 bases at J, leaving 13 bases unmatched. CDR3 bases: TGTGCCAGCAGCCCTTTGCGGGGGGCCCGGGGGGATACGCAGTATTTT. The encoded protein is CASSPLRGARGDTQYF.

The chain joins TRBV5-1 to TRBJ2-1, with unresolved D. V was trimmed by 2 bases and J by 6 bases, leaving 3 bases between them. Germline V gene data show CDR1 as SGHRS and CDR2 as YFSETQ. This CDR3 comprises 11 residues. CDR3 in DNA: TGCGCCAGCAGCTTTCTCAATGAGCAGTTCTTC. Amino acid sequence: CASSFLNEQFF.

The V and J genes are TRBV6-5 and TRBJ1-6; D remains unclear. The ends were cut back, 0 bases at V and 7 bases at J, with 10 bases in the middle. CDR3 size: 15 residues. CDR1 is MNHEY, CDR2 SVGAGI, per germline. As DNA, the CDR3 is TGTGCCAGCAGTTACTCCGCGGGGTCGAATTCACCCCTCCACTTT. It specifies CASSYSAGSNSPLHF.

The CDR3 nucleotides are TGCGCCAGCAGCTTCGGCGCCACGCGGGAGACCCAGTACTTC. Protein product: CASSFGATRETQYF. J is TRBJ2-5 and V is TRBV5-1; no definite D call. The CDR3 consists of 14 residues. The V gene's germline CDR1 is SGHRS and CDR2 YFSETQ. The germline V and J ends were trimmed by 2 bases and 5 bases, with 13 bases remaining between them.

This clone was found a few times. V is TRBV27 and J is TRBJ1-2, with 9 bases fitting TRBD1. Germline V gene sequence: CDR1 MNHEY, CDR2 SMNVEV (reference sequence). This CDR3 has 14 amino acids. V shed 3 bases, J shed 8 bases, and the junction held 7 bases outside the gene matches. This CDR3 is CASSFDGTGIGYTF. The CDR3, as DNA: TGTGCCAGCAGTTTCGACGGGACAGGGATCGGCTACACCTTC.

The gene calls are TRBV6-5 and TRBJ1-2; D ambiguous. V lost 0 bases, J lost 8 bases, and 13 bases lay in between. This CDR3 is built from 14 residues. Germline V CDR1 and CDR2: MNHEY, SVGAGI. CDR3 bases: TGTGCCAGCAGTTACTCAGGAGGGTTCGAGGGCTACACCTTC. Its translation is CASSYSGGFEGYTF.

The rearrangement links TRBV9 to TRBJ2-2, with D perhaps matching TRBD1 (6 bases). The CDR3 runs to 15 residues. Germline values: CDR1 SGDLS, CDR2 YYNGEE. Trimming left V 3 bases short and J 0 bases short, with 9 bases between. CDR3 nucleotides: TGTGCCAGCAGCGAGAGGACAGCGAACACCGGGGAGCTGTTTTTT. Its translation: CASSERTANTGELFF.

The chain recombines TRBV7-2 with TRBJ2-1; D unclear. V gave up 7 bases and J gave up 0 bases, with 13 bases separating them. The CDR3 is made up of 15 amino acids. Germline CDR1 and CDR2: SGHTA and FQGNSA. The CDR3 nucleotides are TGTGCCAGCAAGATAGACTGGTCCTCCTACAATGAGCAGTTCTTC. This codes for CASKIDWSSYNEQFF.

The rearrangement links TRBV6-5 to TRBJ2-7, with D perhaps TRBD2 (6 bases). There are 15 residues in the CDR3. Germline CDR1 and CDR2: MNHEY and SVGAGI. Trimming shortened V by 5 bases and J by 2 bases, and 16 bases separated the two germline ends. CDR3: CASSAVEGVTYEQYF. Written as DNA, the CDR3 is TGTGCCAGCAGTGCAGTGGAGGGCGTAACCTACGAGCAGTACTTC.

This chain links TRBV4-3 with TRBJ1-4, with D perhaps TRBD1 (5 bases). Germline V gene data show CDR1 as LGHNA and CDR2 as YSLEER. V shed 4 bases and J shed 0 bases, with 9 bases lying between them. The CDR3 length is 15 residues. Here the CDR3 reads CASSRGGTTNEKLFF. The CDR3 coding sequence is TGCGCCAGCAGCCGGGGCGGGACAACTAATGAAAAACTGTTTTTT.

The genes are TRBV4-1 and TRBJ2-7, with 7 positions matching TRBD1. CDR1 is MGHRA, CDR2 YSYEKL, per germline. This CDR3 is built from 14 residues. The V segment lost 5 bases and the J segment 2 bases; nucleotides outside the gene matches: 6. The CDR3 loop is CASSYRDRTYEQYF. The CDR3 DNA reads TGCGCCAGCAGCTACCGGGACAGAACCTACGAGCAGTACTTC.

CDR3 protein: CASSPEGGAVSYEQYF. The CDR3 coding sequence is TGTGCCAGCAGCCCGGAGGGGGGGGCTGTATCCTACGAGCAGTACTTC. The chain has TRBV9 and TRBJ2-7; D is perhaps TRBD2 (7 bases). The CDR3 is 16 residues long. Trimming removed 4 bases at V and 1 base at J, with 18 bases between. Germline V gene sequence: CDR1 SGDLS, CDR2 YYNGEE.

CDR3 residues: CASSYRNTEAFF. The CDR3 DNA sequence: TGTGCCAGCAGTTACCGTAACACTGAAGCTTTCTTT. The rearrangement joins TRBV6-5 to TRBJ1-1; no clear D gene. Per the germline V gene, CDR1 is MNHEY and CDR2 is SVGAGI. V shed 2 bases and J shed 2 bases, with 3 bases lying between them. The CDR3 consists of 12 residues.

This chain connects TRBV23-1 to TRBJ2-7, with a tentative D call TRBD1 (6 bases). TRBV23-1 is annotated as an ORF whose role is uncertain. V was clipped by 9 bases and J by 0 bases, with 15 bases between them. This CDR3 is built from 14 residues. CDR3 sequence reads: CASPGQCCSYEQYF. The CDR3 DNA reads TGCGCCAGTCCTGGACAGTGCTGCTCCTACGAGCAGTACTTC.

The genes are TRBV18 and TRBJ2-6, with 7 bases lining up with TRBD1. The V segment lost 2 bases and the J segment 3 bases; nucleotides outside the gene matches: 13. The germline gives CDR1 KGHSH, CDR2 LQKENI. The CDR3 extends over 19 amino acids. The CDR3 protein is CASSPRDPGQKSGANVLTF. DNA of the CDR3: TGTGCCAGCTCACCAAGGGATCCGGGACAGAAGAGTGGGGCCAACGTCCTGACTTTC.

This chain links TRBV4-3 with TRBJ2-1; no definite D call. Germline-derived CDR1 and CDR2 are LGHNA and YSLEER. V lost 3 bases, J lost 9 bases, and 18 bases lay in between. CDR3 length: 15 residues. The CDR3 region is CASSQLTPNGAEQFF. In DNA form, the CDR3 reads TGCGCCAGCAGCCAGCTGACTCCGAACGGTGCTGAGCAGTTCTTC.

The gene calls are TRBV11-2 and TRBJ2-2, with 7 bases lining up with TRBD1. There are 16 residues in the CDR3. Germline values: CDR1 SGHAT, CDR2 FQNNGV. The junction had 6 bases not matched to a gene; V was cut back by 5 bases and J by 0 bases. The CDR3 sequence is CASSHPGTANTGELFF. CDR3 sequence (DNA): TGTGCCAGCAGCCACCCTGGGACAGCGAACACCGGGGAGCTGTTTTTT.

This clone was seen only once. V and J are TRBV18 and TRBJ2-7, with 8 bases aligning to TRBD2. Germline CDR1 is KGHSH and CDR2 is LQKENI. The V and J ends lost 0 bases and 4 bases, in that order; junction bases with no gene match: 8. The CDR3 covers 16 residues. DNA for the CDR3: TGTGCCAGCTCACCACCAAAAGCGGGAGTAGGGTACGAGCAGTACTTC. This encodes CASSPPKAGVGYEQYF.